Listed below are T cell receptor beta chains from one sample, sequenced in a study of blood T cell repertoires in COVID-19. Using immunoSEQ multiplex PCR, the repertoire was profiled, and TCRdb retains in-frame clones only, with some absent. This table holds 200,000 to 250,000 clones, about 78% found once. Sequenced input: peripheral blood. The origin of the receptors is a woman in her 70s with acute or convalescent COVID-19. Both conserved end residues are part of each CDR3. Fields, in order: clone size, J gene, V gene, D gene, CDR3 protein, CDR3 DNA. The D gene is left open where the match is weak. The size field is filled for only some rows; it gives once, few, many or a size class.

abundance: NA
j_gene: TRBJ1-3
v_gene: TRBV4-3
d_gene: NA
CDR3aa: CASSQDGARGNTIYF
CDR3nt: TGCGCCAGCAGCCAAGATGGGGCGCGAGGAAACACCATATATTTT

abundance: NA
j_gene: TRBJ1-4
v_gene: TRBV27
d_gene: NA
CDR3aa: CASSFWGGDEKLFF
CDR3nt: TGTGCCAGCAGTTTCTGGGGCGGCGATGAAAAACTGTTTTTT

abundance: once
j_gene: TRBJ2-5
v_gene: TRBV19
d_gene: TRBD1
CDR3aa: CASKQGRERETQYF
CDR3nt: TGTGCCAGTAAACAGGGGAGAGAACGAGAGACCCAGTACTTC

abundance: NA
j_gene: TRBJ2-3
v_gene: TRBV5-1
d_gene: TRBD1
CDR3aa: CASSLQGQGFDTQYF
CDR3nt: TGCGCCAGCAGCTTGCAGGGACAGGGCTTTGATACGCAGTATTTT

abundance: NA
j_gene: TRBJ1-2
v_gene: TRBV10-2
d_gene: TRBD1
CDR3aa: CASSPGTASVQSYTF
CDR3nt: TGCGCCAGCAGTCCCGGGACAGCCTCCGTTCAGAGCTACACCTTC

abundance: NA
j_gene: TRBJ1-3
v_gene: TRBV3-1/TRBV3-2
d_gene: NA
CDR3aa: CASSQEEQGVSGNTIYF
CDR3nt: TGTGCCAGCAGCCAAGAAGAACAGGGAGTCTCTGGAAACACCATATATTTT

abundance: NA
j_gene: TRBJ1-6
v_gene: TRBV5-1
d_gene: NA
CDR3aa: CASSLDSPGNSPLHF
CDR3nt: TGCGCCAGCAGTCTGGACAGCCCTGGGAATTCACCCCTCCACTTT

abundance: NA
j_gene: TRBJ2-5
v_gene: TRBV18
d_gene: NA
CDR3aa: CASSPPSLETQYF
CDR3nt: TGTGCCAGCTCACCACCCTCCCTAGAGACCCAGTACTTC

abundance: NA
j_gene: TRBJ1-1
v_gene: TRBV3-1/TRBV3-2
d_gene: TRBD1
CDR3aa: CASSPIRQGRGTEAFF
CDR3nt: TGTGCCAGCAGCCCCATAAGACAGGGCCGGGGCACTGAAGCTTTCTTT

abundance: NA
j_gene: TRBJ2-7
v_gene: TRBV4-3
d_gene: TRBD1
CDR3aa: CASSQAGQGFYEQYF
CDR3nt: TGCGCCAGCAGCCAAGCAGGACAGGGATTCTACGAGCAGTACTTC

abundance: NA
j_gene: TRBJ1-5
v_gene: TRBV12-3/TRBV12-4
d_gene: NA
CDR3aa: CVSSHQGQPQHF
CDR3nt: TGTGTCAGCAGTCATCAGGGTCAGCCCCAGCATTTT